This TCR beta chain came from a study of cytomegalovirus exposure and HLA in healthy donors. The study, taken as a whole, reports: A few chains tied to CMV proved CMV antigen-specific in vitro. Analyses of presence/absence relied on an assumption of roughly uniform sequencing depth across donors. An analysis done earlier found most TCR beta V segments productive about 87% or about 30% of the time. Prediction of most subjects' HLA-A and HLA-B alleles by TCR beta sequences was reportedly accurate.

A multiplex PCR was run with 60 Vbeta primers and 13 Jbeta primers. Libraries were prepared by immunoSEQ multiplex PCR; TCRdb keeps only in-frame clonotypes and omits some of them. The data hold 130,000 or so clones, with almost 85% observed a single time. In regard to this clone: The antigen remains undetermined.

Sequenced input: PBMCs. The sequence was collected from a woman in her 40s in good health and CMV-seronegative.

The CDR3: CASSLRRNSYNEQFF. The CDR3 DNA reads TGTGCCAGCAGCTTAAGGAGGAACTCCTACAATGAGCAGTTCTTC. The J gene is TRBJ2-1, the V gene TRBV7-8; D is perhaps TRBD2 (5 bases). Trimming removed 2 bases from V and 0 bases from J, with 8 bases in between. The CDR3 consists of 15 residues. From germline, CDR1 is SGHVS and CDR2 FQNEAQ.